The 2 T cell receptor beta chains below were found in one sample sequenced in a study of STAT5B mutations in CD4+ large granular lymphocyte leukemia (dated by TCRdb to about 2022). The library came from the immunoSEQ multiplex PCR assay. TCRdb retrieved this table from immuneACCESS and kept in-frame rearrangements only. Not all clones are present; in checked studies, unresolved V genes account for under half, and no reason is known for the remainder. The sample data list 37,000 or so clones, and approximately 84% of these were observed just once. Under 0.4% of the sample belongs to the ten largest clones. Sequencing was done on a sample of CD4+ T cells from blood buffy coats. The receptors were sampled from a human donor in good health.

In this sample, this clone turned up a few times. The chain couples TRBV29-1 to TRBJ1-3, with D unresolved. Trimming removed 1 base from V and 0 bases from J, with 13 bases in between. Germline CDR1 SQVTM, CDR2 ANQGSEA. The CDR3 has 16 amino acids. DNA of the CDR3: TGCAGCGTTGAAGTACCATTGACTGGCTCTGGAAACACCATATATTTT. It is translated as CSVEVPLTGSGNTIYF.

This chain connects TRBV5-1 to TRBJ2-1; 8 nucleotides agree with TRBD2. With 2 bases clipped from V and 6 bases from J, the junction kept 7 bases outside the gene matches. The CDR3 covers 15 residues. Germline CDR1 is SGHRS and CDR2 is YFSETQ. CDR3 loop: CASSLPGLGTNEQFF. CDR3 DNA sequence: TGCGCCAGCAGCTTACCGGGACTAGGGACCAATGAGCAGTTCTTC.